One sample yielded the 19 T cell receptor beta chains listed below, sequenced in a study of vaccination effects on CD4 cells after COVID-19. Assay: immunoSEQ multiplex PCR; the TCRdb copy retains only in-frame clones and omits some. In the table there are 65,000 to 80,000 clones, around 77% of which are singletons. Their specific antigens are unknown. Subsequent to 10 days of culture, CD4+ T cells were isolated. The sample here was CD4+ T cells from PBMCs cultured without peptide, taken before COVID-19 vaccination. These receptors originate from a human donor who received a COVID-19 vaccine.

This chain connects TRBV19 to TRBJ1-6; tentatively, D is TRBD1 (6 bases). Between the trimmed V and J ends, which lost 1 base and 4 bases, there was a span of 11 bases. Germline assignment: CDR1 LNHDA and CDR2 SQIVND (reference sequence). CDR3 length: 16 residues. Written as DNA, the CDR3 is TGTGCCAGTAGTATAGCACAGGGTGTTTATAATTCACCCCTCCACTTT. Protein sequence: CASSIAQGVYNSPLHF.

V gene TRBV6-2 or TRBV6-3 combines with J gene TRBJ2-7; the D is unclear. Deletions cut 5 bases from V and 2 bases from J, with 10 bases between. Germline V gene data show CDR1 as MNHEY and CDR2 as SVGEGT. The CDR3 contains 13 residues. The CDR3, as DNA: TGTGCCAGCAGTGCCGGGCCCACCTACGAGCAGTACGTC. Translating gives CASSAGPTYEQYV.

The genes are TRBV5-1 and TRBJ1-1; 7 bases align to TRBD1. Germline CDR1 and CDR2: SGHRS and YFSETQ. V shed 7 bases, J shed 0 bases, and the junction held 3 bases outside the gene matches. This CDR3 region has 13 residues. This CDR3 is CASQTGMNTEAFF. The CDR3 DNA reads TGCGCCAGCCAGACAGGGATGAACACTGAAGCTTTCTTT.

This clone appeared a few times. The rearrangement uses TRBV25-1 and TRBJ1-1, with D possibly TRBD1 on 5 matching bases. With 7 bases removed from V and 2 bases from J, the gap between germline ends came to 11 bases. The CDR3 totals 13 residues. Looked up from germline, CDR1 is MGHDK and CDR2 is SYGVNS. CDR3 region: CASTQGGNTEAFF. The CDR3 coding sequence is TGTGCCAGCACCCAGGGTGGCAACACTGAAGCTTTCTTT.

The chain employs TRBV10-1 and TRBJ1-6; D unresolved. The V end lost 0 bases, the J end lost 9 bases, and 6 bases lay between the germline ends. Germline loops: CDR1 WNHNN, CDR2 SYGVQD (reference sequence). CDR3 length equals 13 residues. The chain's CDR3 is CASSESRGSPLHF. CDR3 coding DNA: TGCGCCAGCAGTGAGTCGCGGGGTTCACCCCTCCACTTT.

The chain joins TRBV7-2 to TRBJ1-6; D not certain. Germline-derived CDR1 and CDR2 are SGHTA and FQGNSA. V shed 1 base and J shed 10 bases, with 17 bases lying between them. CDR3 length equals 16 residues. The CDR3, as DNA: TGTGCCAGCAGCTTAGGGTCGGGAGGGTTTCGCTCACCCCTCCACTTT. Amino acids: CASSLGSGGFRSPLHF.

V usage is TRBV7-2 and J usage is TRBJ2-1; 11 bases are shared with TRBD2. V trimming: 6 bases; J trimming: 7 bases; junction bases outside the gene matches: 8. The CDR3 is made up of 15 amino acids. Germline V gives CDR1 SGHTA, CDR2 FQGNSA. In DNA form, the CDR3 reads TGTGCCAGCAGAAATAGCGGGGGGGCAGGGAATGAGCAGTTCTTC. It encodes CASRNSGGAGNEQFF.

This rearrangement joins TRBV28 to TRBJ1-4; D unclear. V was clipped by 3 bases and J by 8 bases, with 10 bases between them. CDR1 is MDHEN, CDR2 SYDVKM, per germline. CDR3 size: 13 residues. CDR3 DNA: TGTGCCAGCAGTTTTCCCGGGAGGGAAAAACTGTTTTTT. Its translation is CASSFPGREKLFF.

The chain is built from TRBV6-1 and TRBJ1-3; D is ambiguous. The CDR3 consists of 14 residues. Per the germline V gene, CDR1 is MNHNS and CDR2 is SASEGT. V shed 2 bases and J shed 1 base, with 6 bases lying between them. CDR3 sequence reads: CASSEFRSGNTIYF. CDR3 DNA sequence: TGTGCCAGCAGTGAATTTCGATCTGGAAACACCATATATTTT.

This clone appeared a single time. For the CDR3, the DNA is TGTGCCAGCAGTTCAGGAGGACAGTCCTCCTACGAGCAGTACGTC. Translating gives CASSSGGQSSYEQYV. V usage is TRBV28 and J usage is TRBJ2-7; D perhaps matches TRBD1 (6 bases). The germline V gene encodes CDR1 MDHEN and CDR2 SYDVKM. V was trimmed by 4 bases and J by 0 bases, leaving 13 bases between them. The CDR3 covers 15 residues.

The chain uses TRBV4-3 and TRBJ1-3; D remains ambiguous. This CDR3 is 17 amino acids long. The ends were cut back, 5 bases at V and 4 bases at J, with 21 bases in the middle. Germline CDR1 LGHNA, CDR2 YSLEER. Written as DNA, the CDR3 is TGCGCCAGCAGCAGAGAGTCCGGTTCCTCGGGAGGAAACACCATATATTTT. It specifies CASSRESGSSGGNTIYF.

V gene TRBV7-9 combines with J gene TRBJ1-4, with D perhaps TRBD1 (5 bases). Per the germline V gene, CDR1 is SEHNR and CDR2 is FQNEAQ (reference sequence). CDR3 length: 14 residues. V gave up 6 bases and J gave up 8 bases, with 16 bases separating them. Here the CDR3 DNA reads TGTGCCAGCAGACAAGACAGTGGAGAAGAAAAACTGTTTTTT. It specifies CASRQDSGEEKLFF.

The J gene is TRBJ2-4, the V gene TRBV6-2 or TRBV6-3; 7 nucleotides agree with TRBD2. Germline-derived CDR1 and CDR2 are MNHEY and SVGEGT. V lost 4 bases to trimming and J lost 0 bases; unmatched junction nucleotides: 6. CDR3 length: 16 amino acids. The CDR3 DNA sequence: TGTGCCAGCAGTTCAGGCGGGGGATTAGCCAAAAACATTCAGTACTTC. It encodes CASSSGGGLAKNIQYF.

This chain links TRBV5-6 with TRBJ2-5, with 8 bases aligning to TRBD1. Germline V gives CDR1 SGHDT, CDR2 YYEEEE. The CDR3 runs to 14 residues. The trim removed 5 bases at V and 5 bases at J, leaving 8 bases unmatched. The CDR3 protein is CASSPATGVETQYF. CDR3 coding DNA: TGTGCCAGCAGTCCAGCGACAGGGGTGGAGACCCAGTACTTC.

The rearrangement uses TRBV18 and TRBJ1-1; TRBD1 agrees at 7 bases. CDR3 length: 15 amino acids. CDR1 is KGHSH and CDR2 is LQKENI in the germline V gene. Losses at the gene ends were 5 bases for V and 2 bases for J; bases not matched to a gene: 8. CDR3 DNA: TGTGCCAGCTCAGAAACGGACAGGCCTAACACTGAAGCTTTCTTT. Translation gives CASSETDRPNTEAFF.

The table lists this clone with a count of one. This rearrangement joins TRBV28 to TRBJ1-3; possible D gene TRBD1, 5 bases. Between the trimmed V and J ends, which lost 1 base and 2 bases, there was a span of 18 bases. The CDR3 is made up of 18 amino acids. The germline V gene encodes CDR1 MDHEN and CDR2 SYDVKM. The CDR3 protein is CASSLYLGADGAGNTIYF. CDR3 in DNA: TGTGCCAGCAGTTTATATCTCGGGGCGGACGGGGCTGGAAACACCATATATTTT.

The table lists this clone with a few counts. V is TRBV19 and J is TRBJ2-7; 11 bases fit TRBD2. J lost 0 bases, V lost 6 bases, and 4 bases had no gene match. This CDR3 contains 15 residues. Germline V gene lookup returns CDR1 LNHDA and CDR2 SQIVND (reference sequence). The CDR3 is CASRPTSGDSYEQYV. The CDR3 DNA is TGTGCCAGTAGACCGACTAGCGGGGACTCCTACGAGCAGTACGTC.

This clone occurred a few times. This chain links TRBV18 with TRBJ2-7, with D possibly TRBD2 on 5 matching bases. CDR1 is KGHSH and CDR2 is LQKENI in the germline V gene. The CDR3 runs 13 residues. Deletions cut 6 bases from V and 5 bases from J, with 14 bases between. CDR3: CASSSNMEDEQYV. In DNA, the CDR3 is TGTGCCAGCTCCTCCAATATGGAGGACGAGCAGTACGTC.

This clone appeared a single time. The rearrangement links TRBV15 to TRBJ1-5; D gene unclear. Germline loops: CDR1 LNHNV, CDR2 YYDKDF (reference sequence). CDR3 size: 14 residues. Between the trimmed V and J ends, which lost 1 base and 6 bases, there was a span of 10 bases. The CDR3 DNA is TGTGCCACCAGCAGAGTCGCCGAAGGTCAGCCCCAGCATTTT. It encodes CATSRVAEGQPQHF.